The source of this T cell receptor beta chain is a study of cytomegalovirus exposure and HLA in healthy donors. Both 60 Vbeta primers and 13 Jbeta primers went into the PCR. Profiling relied on immunoSEQ multiplex PCR, and the TCRdb table lists in-frame clones only, not all of them. The data contain roughly 100,000 clones, approximately 66% of them seen just once; the ten biggest clones take up around 3.5%. V lost 4 bases, J lost 8 bases, and 23 bases lay in between. This CDR3 spans 16 amino acids. The germline gives CDR1 SGHAT, CDR2 FQDESV (reference sequence). This clone was observed a few times. Sequencing was done on a sample of PBMCs. The origin of this receptor is a woman between 45 and 65 years old in good health and CMV-seronegative. The J gene is TRBJ1-2, the V gene TRBV11-1; tentative D call: TRBD1 (6 bases). The chain's CDR3 is CASSSSPTGILHGYTF. In nucleotides, the CDR3 is TGTGCCAGCAGCTCGTCACCGACAGGAATTTTGCACGGCTACACCTTC.